This T cell receptor beta chain is drawn from a study of identical twins. Notes on the study in general: Insertions were reduced in abundant cord blood beta clonotypes but not in memory repertoires. Twins showed weaker excess sharing in their beta out-of-frame sequences.

This clonotype was seen at least ten times. Its antigen is still unknown. Only healthy Caucasians were enrolled as donors. The CDR3 loop spans 15 amino acids. Trimming took 1 base from V and 2 from J; bases not matched to a gene: 2. From germline, CDR1 is SGHAT and CDR2 FQNNGV. TCRdb reanalysed the 5' RACE reads using MiXCR and keeps one entry per CDR3 protein. The sample records fewer than 650,000 distinct CDR3 sequences, just over 7% being singletons. This same sample was also part of a study on yellow fever vaccine responses in identical twins. That work contributes: Among the twins, the vaccine T cell response reportedly seemed partly convergent and partly personalized.

The V call is TRBV11-2, the J call TRBJ1-2, with 9 bases lining up with TRBD1. Sequences were obtained from PBMCs. The sequence was obtained from a woman under 30 in good health. The CDR3 nucleotides are TGTGCCAGCAGCTTAGTAGGACAGGGGAACTATGGCTACACCTTC. This gives the protein CASSLVGQGNYGYTF.